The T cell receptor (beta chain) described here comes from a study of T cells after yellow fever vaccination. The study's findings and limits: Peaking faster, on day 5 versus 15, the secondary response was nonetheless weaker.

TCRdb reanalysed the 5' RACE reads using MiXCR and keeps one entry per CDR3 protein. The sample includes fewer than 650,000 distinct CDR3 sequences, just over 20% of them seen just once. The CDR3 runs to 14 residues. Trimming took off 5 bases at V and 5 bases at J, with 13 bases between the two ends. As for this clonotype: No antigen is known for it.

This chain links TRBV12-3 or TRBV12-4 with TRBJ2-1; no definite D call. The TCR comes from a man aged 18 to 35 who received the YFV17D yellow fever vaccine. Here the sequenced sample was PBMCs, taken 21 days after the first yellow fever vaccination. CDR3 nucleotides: TGTGCCAGCAGTCCTCAATGGCGGAACAATGAGCAGTTCTTC. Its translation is CASSPQWRNNEQFF.